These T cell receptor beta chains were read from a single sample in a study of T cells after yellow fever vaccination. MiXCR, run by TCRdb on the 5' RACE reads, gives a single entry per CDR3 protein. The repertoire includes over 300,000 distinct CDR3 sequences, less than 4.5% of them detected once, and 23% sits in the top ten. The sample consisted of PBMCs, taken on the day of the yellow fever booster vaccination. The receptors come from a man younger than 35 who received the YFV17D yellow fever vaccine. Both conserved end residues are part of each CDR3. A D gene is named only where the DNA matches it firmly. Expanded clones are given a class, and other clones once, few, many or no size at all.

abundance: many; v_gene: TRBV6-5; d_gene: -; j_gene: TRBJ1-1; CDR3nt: TGTGCCAGCAGTTACTCGGTATGGGGGCAACGAGGCACTGAAGCTTTCTTT; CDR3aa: CASSYSVWGQRGTEAFF
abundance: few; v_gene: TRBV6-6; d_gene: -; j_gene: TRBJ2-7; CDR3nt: TGTGCCAGCACCACCTTGGGGTCAGGGAGTACGAGAGTCCACGAGCAGTACTTC; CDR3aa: CASTTLGSGSTRVHEQYF
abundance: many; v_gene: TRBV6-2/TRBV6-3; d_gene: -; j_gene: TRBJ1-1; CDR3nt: TGTGCCAGCAGTTACTTGGGAACTGAAGCTTTCTTT; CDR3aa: CASSYLGTEAFF
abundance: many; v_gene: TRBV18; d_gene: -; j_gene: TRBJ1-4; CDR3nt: TGTGCCAGCTCACCCCGGGAGGGGATAGTCGAAAAACTGTTTTTT; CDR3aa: CASSPREGIVEKLFF
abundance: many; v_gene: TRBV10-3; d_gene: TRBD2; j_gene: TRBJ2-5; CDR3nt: TGTGCCATCTCGAGCGGGGGACGGTCCGAGACCCAGTACTTC; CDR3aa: CAISSGGRSETQYF
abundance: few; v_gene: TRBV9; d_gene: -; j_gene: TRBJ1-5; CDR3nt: TGTGCCAGCAGCGCCGGGGGCGGCCACAATCAGCCCCAGCATTTT; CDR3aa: CASSAGGGHNQPQHF
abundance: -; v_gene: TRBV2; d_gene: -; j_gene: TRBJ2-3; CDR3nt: TGTGCCACCATCTCCCTGTGGGGTGCAGATACGCAGTATTTT; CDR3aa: CATISLWGADTQYF
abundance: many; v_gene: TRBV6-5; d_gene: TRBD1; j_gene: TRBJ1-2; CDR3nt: TGTGCCAGCGGGGACAGGCCTACTCACTTCTATGGCTACACCTTC; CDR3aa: CASGDRPTHFYGYTF
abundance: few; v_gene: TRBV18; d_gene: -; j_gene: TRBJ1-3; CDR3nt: TGTGCCAGCTCACTAAACCAGGCGACTGTCTCTGGAAACACCATATATTTT; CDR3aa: CASSLNQATVSGNTIYF
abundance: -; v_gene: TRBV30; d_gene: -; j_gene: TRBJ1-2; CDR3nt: TGTGCCTGGAGTGGGACACTTAACTATGGCTACACCTTC; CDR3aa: CAWSGTLNYGYTF
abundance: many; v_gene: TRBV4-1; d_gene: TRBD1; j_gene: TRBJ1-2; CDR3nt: TGCGCCAGCAGCCGAGATCCCCTGTCAGGGGGCATCTATGGCTACACCTTC; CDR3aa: CASSRDPLSGGIYGYTF
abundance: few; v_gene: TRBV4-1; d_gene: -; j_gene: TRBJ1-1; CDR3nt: TGCGCCAGCAGCCAAGAGATAGGAGTACTACCGGGAGAAGCTTTCTTT; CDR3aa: CASSQEIGVLPGEAFF
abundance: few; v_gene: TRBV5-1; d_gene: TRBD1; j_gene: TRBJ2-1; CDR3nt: TGCGCCAGCAGCTCGGACAGGGGGATCTACAATGAGCAGTTCTTC; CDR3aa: CASSSDRGIYNEQFF
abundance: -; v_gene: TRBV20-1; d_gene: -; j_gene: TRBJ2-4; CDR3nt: TGCAGTGCTAGGAAAGGGGGAATAGCCAAAAACATTCAGTACTTC; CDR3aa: CSARKGGIAKNIQYF
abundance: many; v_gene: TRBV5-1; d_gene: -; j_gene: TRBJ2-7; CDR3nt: TGCGCCAGCAGCGCCGGACGGAACTACGAGCAGTACTTC; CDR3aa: CASSAGRNYEQYF
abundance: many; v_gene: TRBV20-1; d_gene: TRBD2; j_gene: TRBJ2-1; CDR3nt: TGCAGTACTGAAGCGGGGGGGCCGATTGATGAGCAGTTCTTC; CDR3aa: CSTEAGGPIDEQFF
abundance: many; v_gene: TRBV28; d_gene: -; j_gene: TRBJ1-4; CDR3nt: TGTGCCAGCAGTTTAGCTGAAAAACTGTTTTTT; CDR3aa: CASSLAEKLFF
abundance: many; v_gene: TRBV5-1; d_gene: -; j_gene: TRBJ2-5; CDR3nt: TGCGCCAGCAGTGGAGGGGCGATACACCAAGAGACCCAGTACTTC; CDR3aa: CASSGGAIHQETQYF
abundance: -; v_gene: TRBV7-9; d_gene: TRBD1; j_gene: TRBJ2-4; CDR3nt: TGTGCCAGCAGCCGCCATCGCGACAGGGCACGCCAAAACATTCAGTACTTC; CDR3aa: CASSRHRDRARQNIQYF
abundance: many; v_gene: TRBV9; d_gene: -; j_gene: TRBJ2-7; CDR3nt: TGTGCCAGCAGCGGAACTAGTGGCGAGCAGTACTTC; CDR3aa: CASSGTSGEQYF
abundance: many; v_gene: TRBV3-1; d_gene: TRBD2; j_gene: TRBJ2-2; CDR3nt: TGTGCCAGCAGGCTAACTAGCGGGGCCCCTGGTGATAGGGAGCTGTTTTTT; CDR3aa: CASRLTSGAPGDRELFF
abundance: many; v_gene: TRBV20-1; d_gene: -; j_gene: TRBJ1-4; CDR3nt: TGCAGTGCTAGACTTAAACCGGGACTGGAGGATGAAAAACTGTTTTTT; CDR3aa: CSARLKPGLEDEKLFF
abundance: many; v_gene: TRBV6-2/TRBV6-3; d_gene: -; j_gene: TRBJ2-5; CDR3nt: TGTGCCAGCAGTTACTCGGAGACCCAGTACTTC; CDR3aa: CASSYSETQYF
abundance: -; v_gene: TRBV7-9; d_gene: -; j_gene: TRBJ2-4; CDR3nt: TGTGCCAGCAGCCCCATTCGGGCGCACTCCCTAGCCAAAAACATTCAGTACTTC; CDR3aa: CASSPIRAHSLAKNIQYF
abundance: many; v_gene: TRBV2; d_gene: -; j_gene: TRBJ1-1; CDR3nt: TGTGCCAGCAGCCAAACAGGGTCCGACAACACTGAAGCTTTCTTT; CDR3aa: CASSQTGSDNTEAFF
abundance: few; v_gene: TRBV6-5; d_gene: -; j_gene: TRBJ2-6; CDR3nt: TGTGCCAGCAGTTACTCGGGCAGGAACTCTGGGGCCAACGTCCTGACTTTC; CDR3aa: CASSYSGRNSGANVLTF